In its sample, the clone carrying this T cell receptor beta chain was seen many times. Its antigen is as yet unknown. TCR beta CDR3 sequences were amplified from RNA transcripts. Researchers ran a first-round RT-PCR on the TCR CDR3 using the HTBI primer set. TCRdb ran MiXCR on the multiplex PCR reads and lists one entry per CDR3 protein. Altogether more than 650,000 distinct CDR3 sequences are present, 13% to 15% being singletons, with the ten largest covering around 9.6%. Stability of Graves' hyperthyroidism was defined as absent ophthalmopathy progression within 18 months. This sample holds PBMCs from around 9.9 ml fresh peripheral blood. These data come from a study of T cells in Graves' hyperthyroidism and ophthalmopathy. Study-level results: In validation, the model predicted ophthalmopathy. These predictions came a median around 5.9 months before onset. Peripheral blood also featured most of the thyroid clonotypes expanded above 0.001.

Per germline, CDR1 MDHEN and CDR2 SYDVKM. The CDR3 loop spans 12 amino acids. Trimming took off 4 bases at V and 5 bases at J, with 8 bases between the two ends. Sequencing used blood. The TCR originated in a young woman with Graves' hyperthyroidism. J is TRBJ1-2 and V is TRBV28; D might be TRBD1 (5 bases). CDR3 in amino acids: CASSSAGYGYTF. The CDR3 DNA reads TGTGCCAGCAGTTCGGCAGGGTATGGCTACACCTTC.